The next 2 T cell receptor beta chains were all read from a single sample in a study of identical twins. TCRdb passed the 5' RACE reads through MiXCR, listing each CDR3 protein once. The profile shows fewer than 900,000 distinct CDR3 sequences, 18% of them singletons. The sample was also reused in another study, on T cells expressing NK-cell markers.

Sequences were obtained from PBMCs. Receptor source: a woman between 18 and 29 years old in good health.

Comment on this clonotype: A much larger clone sits a single nucleotide away, making a read error possible. V is TRBV18 and J is TRBJ1-1; D remains unclear. Germline loops: CDR1 KGHSH, CDR2 LQKENI. The CDR3 runs to 13 residues. The CDR3 region has the DNA TGTGCCAGCTCGTTCAGCGGGGAGGCTGAAGCTTCCTTT. It yields the protein CASSFSGEAEASF.

J is TRBJ2-2 and V is TRBV5-1, with 8 bases aligning to TRBD1. Germline CDR1 is SGHRS and CDR2 is YFSETQ. This CDR3 comprises 15 residues. Unmatched junction bases numbered 12, after V lost 6 bases and J lost 8 bases. The CDR3 sequence: CASKTGTGSLGELFF. CDR3 in DNA: TGCGCCAGCAAAACCGGGACAGGAAGTTTGGGGGAGCTGTTTTTT. Complete variable domain (other parts from reference TRBV5-1 and TRBJ2-2): KAGVTQTPRYLIKTRGQQVTLSCSPISGHRSVSWYQQTPGQGLQFLFEYFSETQRNKGNFPGRFSGRQFSNSRSEMNVSTLELGDSALYLCASKTGTGSLGELFFGEGSRLTVL.